One sample yielded the 32 T cell receptor beta chains listed below, sequenced in a study of identifying expanded T cells in peripheral blood. Assay used: immunoSEQ multiplex PCR; TCRdb lists only in-frame clones, some missing. The sample holds about 110,000 clones, roughly 89% seen once. Sequenced sample: blood. These receptors all stem from a person between 18 and 70 years old in good health.

This clone has just one count. This chain connects TRBV19 to TRBJ2-7, with D maybe TRBD2 (7 bases). There are 13 residues in the CDR3. CDR1 is LNHDA and CDR2 is SQIVND in the germline V gene (reference sequence). The V end lost 11 bases, the J end lost 2 bases, and 16 bases lay between the germline ends. CDR3 protein: CAWEGGTPYEQYF. The CDR3 DNA is TGTGCCTGGGAGGGGGGAACGCCCTACGAGCAGTACTTC.

V and J are TRBV7-9 and TRBJ2-7; no clear D gene. This CDR3 contains 14 residues. With 5 bases removed from V and 0 bases from J, the gap between germline ends came to 11 bases. CDR1 is SEHNR and CDR2 is FQNEAQ in the germline V gene (reference sequence). The CDR3 sequence: CASSPVTASYEQYF. CDR3 in DNA: TGTGCCAGCAGCCCGGTCACTGCCTCCTACGAGCAGTACTTC. Based on the CDR3 plus reference TRBV7-9 and TRBJ2-7, the full variable domain is DTGVSQNPRHKITKRGQNVTFRCDPISEHNRLYWYRQTLGQGPEFLTYFQNEAQLEKSRLLSDRFSAERPKGSFSTLEIQRTEQGDSAMYLCASSPVTASYEQYFGPGTRLTVT.

The chain couples TRBV28 to TRBJ1-1; no reliable D call. The CDR3 sequence is 12 residues long. Germline CDR1 reads MDHEN; CDR2 reads SYDVKM. V was shortened by 4 bases and J by 11 bases, with 14 bases between the two germline ends. CDR3 protein: CASSSLGLAAFF. The DNA of the CDR3 is TGTGCCAGCAGTTCCCTTGGCTTGGCGGCTTTCTTT.

The genes are TRBV6-6 and TRBJ1-2; D is unresolved. Germline V gives CDR1 MNHNY, CDR2 SVGAGI (reference sequence). Trimming removed 0 bases from V and 8 bases from J, with 10 bases in between. The length of the CDR3 is 13 residues. CDR3 bases: TGTGCCAGCAGTTACTCCGGGTACCACGGCTACACCTTC. It yields the protein CASSYSGYHGYTF.

The CDR3 region is CASSPAGTGNYGYTF. The CDR3 DNA is TGTGCCAGCTCACCTGCCGGGACAGGGAACTATGGCTACACCTTC. The V gene is TRBV18, the J gene TRBJ1-2; 9 nucleotides agree with TRBD1. The germline CDR1 and CDR2 sequences are KGHSH and LQKENI. The CDR3 is 15 residues long. With 3 bases clipped from V and 2 bases from J, the junction kept 4 bases outside the gene matches.

The rearrangement links TRBV4-2 to TRBJ2-3, with TRBD2 matching over 8 bases. CDR3 size: 17 residues. The germline CDR1 and CDR2 sequences are LGHNA and YNFKEQ. V was clipped by 1 base and J by 2 bases; unmatched bases: 8. The chain's CDR3 is CASSQGSLAGFTDTQYF. The CDR3 DNA reads as TGTGCCAGCAGCCAAGGTAGCTTAGCGGGGTTCACAGATACGCAGTATTTT.

The gene calls are TRBV6-6 and TRBJ1-1; D not resolved. Trimming removed 5 bases at V and 4 bases at J, with 14 bases between. The CDR3 is made up of 14 amino acids. From germline, CDR1 is MNHNY and CDR2 SVGAGI (reference sequence). CDR3 sequence: CASSNEGSVTEAFF. The CDR3 DNA sequence: TGTGCCAGCAGTAACGAAGGCTCCGTCACTGAAGCTTTCTTT.

The chain joins TRBV7-2 to TRBJ2-1; D is unclear. CDR1 SGHTA and CDR2 FQGNSA come from the germline V gene. V shed 6 bases and J shed 8 bases, with 14 bases lying between them. This CDR3 comprises 13 residues. CDR3 loop: CASSKGRWDEQFF. The CDR3 region has the DNA TGTGCCAGCAGTAAAGGACGTTGGGATGAGCAGTTCTTC. The whole variable domain, filled in from reference TRBV7-2 and TRBJ2-1, reads GAGVSQSPSNKVTEKGKDVELRCDPISGHTALYWYRQSLGQGLEFLIYFQGNSAPDKSGLPSDRFSAERTGGSVSTLTIQRTQQEDSAVYLCASSKGRWDEQFFGPGTRLTVL.

This clone was seen a few times. The chain links TRBV7-6 to TRBJ2-1, with 10 positions matching TRBD2. Germline V CDR1 and CDR2: SGHVS, FNYEAQ. Germline trimming cut 2 bases from V and 6 bases from J; bases unmatched to any gene: 4. This CDR3 region has 15 residues. CDR3 coding DNA: TGTGCCAGCAGCTTAAGTAGCGGGGGGCGCAATGAGCAGTTCTTC. This gives the protein CASSLSSGGRNEQFF.

This rearrangement joins TRBV15 to TRBJ2-2; 10 nucleotides match TRBD1. The length of the CDR3 is 19 residues. Germline V gene lookup returns CDR1 LNHNV and CDR2 YYDKDF (reference sequence). J was trimmed by 5 bases and V by 0 bases; bases with no gene match: 12. CDR3 sequence reads: CATSRDLKTGGRWTGELFF. The CDR3 DNA reads TGTGCCACCAGCAGAGACCTAAAGACAGGGGGCCGATGGACCGGGGAGCTGTTTTTT.

V gene TRBV6-6 combines with J gene TRBJ1-6; 7 bases are a match to TRBD1. The CDR3 is 14 residues long. CDR1 is MNHNY, CDR2 SVGAGI, per germline (reference sequence). The V gene end was trimmed by 2 bases and the J gene end by 8 bases; junction bases not matched to a gene: 3. The CDR3 DNA reads TGTGCCAGCAGTTACAAGGGGGCCTATTCACCCCTCCACTTT. Translation gives CASSYKGAYSPLHF.

The chain has TRBV2 and TRBJ1-6; D not resolved. Trimming shortened V by 7 bases and J by 10 bases, and 11 bases separated the two germline ends. CDR1 SNHLY and CDR2 FYNNEI come from the germline V gene. The CDR3 runs to 12 residues. The CDR3 sequence is CASITTGSPLHF. CDR3 sequence (DNA): TGTGCCAGCATCACGACGGGCTCACCCCTCCACTTT.

This rearrangement joins TRBV15 to TRBJ2-7; D is unclear. The CDR3 totals 12 residues. V was trimmed by 4 bases and J by 3 bases, leaving 7 bases between them. Germline CDR1 and CDR2: LNHNV and YYDKDF (reference sequence). The CDR3 DNA sequence: TGTGCCACCAGCAAAGTCTTCTACGAGCAGTACTTC. It encodes CATSKVFYEQYF.

The V call is TRBV7-8, the J call TRBJ2-5; D may be TRBD2 (5 bases). Germline CDR1 and CDR2: SGHVS and FQNEAQ. The V end was cut by 4 bases, the J end by 2 bases, with 11 bases between. This CDR3 has 14 amino acids. CDR3 bases: TGTGCCAGCAGCTCTAACCGCGGGCAAGAGACCCAGTACTTC. It translates to CASSSNRGQETQYF.

The V gene is TRBV13, the J gene TRBJ1-2; 7 nucleotides match TRBD1. From germline, CDR1 is PRHDT and CDR2 FYEKMQ (reference sequence). This CDR3 is 14 amino acids long. With V trimmed by 3 bases and J by 3 bases, 4 bases remained unmatched. As DNA, the CDR3 is TGTGCCAGCAGCTTGGGGCAGGGGGACTATGGCTACACCTTC. It yields the protein CASSLGQGDYGYTF.

The chain links TRBV7-2 to TRBJ1-5, with 8 bases matching TRBD1. V was pared by 5 bases and J by 1 base, with 4 bases of the junction left unmatched. Germline V gives CDR1 SGHTA, CDR2 FQGNSA. CDR3 length: 15 residues. The CDR3 bases are TGTGCCAGCAGCACGACAGGGGCGAGCAATCAGCCCCAGCATTTT. It yields the protein CASSTTGASNQPQHF.

In regard to this clone: The junction differs from germline at one of its ends, possibly a read error. The rearrangement joins TRBV6-5 to TRBJ2-2; a weak D match, TRBD1 (5 bases). Germline loops: CDR1 MNHEY, CDR2 SVGAGI. The CDR3 consists of 14 residues. CDR3 DNA sequence: TGTGCCGGCAGCAGGGCGGTGGGCGCCGGGGAGCTGTTTTTT. Amino acid sequence: CAGSRAVGAGELFF.

Only one count was recorded for this clone. CDR3 amino acids: CASSLQYEQYF. The CDR3 DNA reads as TGTGCCAGCAGCCTACAGTACGAGCAGTACTTC. V gene TRBV13 combines with J gene TRBJ2-7, with unresolved D. This CDR3 comprises 11 residues. Germline V lookup: CDR1 PRHDT, CDR2 FYEKMQ (reference sequence). The V and J ends lost 5 bases and 4 bases respectively, with 6 bases between them.

The CDR3 protein is CAISKSTDSGTEAFF. CDR3 nucleotides: TGTGCCATCAGTAAAAGTACAGATTCCGGCACTGAAGCTTTCTTT. The V call is TRBV10-3, the J call TRBJ1-1; no reliable D call. The V end lost 5 bases, the J end lost 4 bases, and 17 bases lay between the germline ends. Germline V gives CDR1 ENHRY, CDR2 SYGVKD. CDR3 length: 15 amino acids.

The chain uses TRBV4-1 and TRBJ2-1; 9 bases fit TRBD1. The ends lost 4 bases at V and 9 bases at J; junction bases unmatched: 13. The germline V gene encodes CDR1 MGHRA and CDR2 YSYEKL. The length of the CDR3 is 16 residues. This CDR3 reads CASSPSDRGFPGEQFF. CDR3 in DNA: TGCGCCAGCAGCCCGTCGGACAGGGGTTTCCCGGGTGAGCAGTTCTTC.

The chain uses TRBV9 and TRBJ2-7, with D perhaps TRBD1 (6 bases). The V end lost 5 bases, the J end lost 6 bases, and 15 bases lay between the germline ends. This CDR3 contains 13 residues. Germline V gene sequence: CDR1 SGDLS, CDR2 YYNGEE. The CDR3 region is CASSGTSSAEQYF. CDR3 sequence (DNA): TGTGCCAGCAGTGGGACATCCTCGGCCGAGCAGTACTTC.

The CDR3 nucleotides read TGCAGTGCTAGAGATGGTCCAGAAGCTTTCTTT. Amino acid sequence: CSARDGPEAFF. The V and J genes are TRBV20-1 and TRBJ1-1, with no clear D. This CDR3 is 11 amino acids long. V lost 0 bases and J 8 bases, leaving 7 bases between the germline ends. Germline V gene data show CDR1 as DFQATT and CDR2 as SNEGSKA (reference sequence).

This chain's CDR3 is CASSLQGGLSKNIQYF. The DNA of the CDR3 is TGTGCCAGCAGCTTGCAAGGGGGCTTATCCAAAAACATTCAGTACTTC. The rearrangement uses TRBV7-2 and TRBJ2-4, with 7 positions matching TRBD1. The ends lost 3 bases at V and 2 bases at J; junction bases unmatched: 7. Germline V CDR1 and CDR2: SGHTA, FQGNSA. This CDR3 has 16 residues. Supplemented by reference TRBV7-2 and TRBJ2-4, the full variable domain reads GAGVSQSPSNKVTEKGKDVELRCDPISGHTALYWYRQSLGQGLEFLIYFQGNSAPDKSGLPSDRFSAERTGGSVSTLTIQRTQQEDSAVYLCASSLQGGLSKNIQYFGAGTRLSVL.

The chain recombines TRBV2 with TRBJ1-1, with a tentative D call TRBD1 (5 bases). The CDR3 sequence is 11 residues long. V was cut by 0 bases and J by 10 bases, with 6 bases left in between. The germline gives CDR1 SNHLY, CDR2 FYNNEI. For the CDR3, the DNA is TGTGCCAGCAGTGAAGCGGGGGGAGCTTTCTTT. Amino acids: CASSEAGGAFF.

The chain employs TRBV5-4 and TRBJ2-3; D is unresolved. Trimming left V 3 bases short and J 6 bases short, with 8 bases between. Per the germline V gene, CDR1 is SGHNT and CDR2 is YYREEE (reference sequence). The CDR3 is 12 amino acids. In DNA, the CDR3 is TGTGCCAGCAGCTGGAGTACGGATACGCAGTATTTT. Its protein is CASSWSTDTQYF.

The rearrangement joins TRBV4-1 to TRBJ1-1; 8 nucleotides align to TRBD1. There are 15 residues in the CDR3. The V segment lost 0 bases and the J segment 1 base; nucleotides outside the gene matches: 1. CDR1 and CDR2 from the germline V gene are MGHRA and YSYEKL. This CDR3 is CASSQDRGPNTEAFF. The CDR3 DNA reads TGCGCCAGCAGCCAAGACAGGGGGCCGAACACTGAAGCTTTCTTT.

The chain uses TRBV2 and TRBJ1-1; D unclear. CDR1 SNHLY and CDR2 FYNNEI come from the germline V gene. V was shortened by 6 bases and J by 6 bases, with 14 bases between the two germline ends. CDR3 length: 13 amino acids. The CDR3 region has the DNA TGTGCCAGCAGGAGGGTGGTAGGGTCTGAAGCTTTCTTT. Protein product: CASRRVVGSEAFF.

This rearrangement joins TRBV6-5 to TRBJ2-2; D remains ambiguous. Germline-derived CDR1 and CDR2 are MNHEY and SVGAGI. The CDR3 length is 16 residues. V lost 2 bases and J 6 bases, leaving 16 bases between the germline ends. DNA of the CDR3: TGTGCCAGCAGTTACGACGACTCCTCATGGCCCGGGGAGCTGTTTTTT. Translating gives CASSYDDSSWPGELFF.

The chain joins TRBV5-4 to TRBJ2-5, with 12 bases aligning to TRBD1. Per the germline V gene, CDR1 is SGHNT and CDR2 is YYREEE (reference sequence). The V segment lost 4 bases and the J segment 5 bases; nucleotides outside the gene matches: 12. The CDR3 covers 17 residues. CDR3 DNA: TGTGCCAGCAGCCCGGGACAGGGGGCGCAGGTATTGGAGACCCAGTACTTC. It translates to CASSPGQGAQVLETQYF.

The genes are TRBV2 and TRBJ1-5; D is unresolved. The CDR3 consists of 15 residues. Trimming stripped 6 bases from V and 0 bases from J, with 12 bases between. Looked up from germline, CDR1 is SNHLY and CDR2 is FYNNEI. The CDR3 DNA is TGTGCCAGCAGCGCGACGGAATATAGCAATCAGCCCCAGCATTTT. This gives the protein CASSATEYSNQPQHF.

The rearrangement links TRBV10-3 to TRBJ2-2, with 8 nucleotides matching TRBD1. The CDR3 has 18 residues. The junction had 15 bases not matched to a gene; V was cut back by 2 bases and J by 7 bases. Germline V gene sequence: CDR1 ENHRY, CDR2 SYGVKD. Written as DNA, the CDR3 is TGTGCCATCAGTGAGCCGGGTCTCGGACAGGGTCAGGGCGGGGAGCTGTTTTTT. Translated, it gives CAISEPGLGQGQGGELFF.

The rearrangement uses TRBV2 and TRBJ2-1, with D tentatively TRBD1 or TRBD2 (5 bases each). The V end was cut by 4 bases, the J end by 1 base, with 11 bases between. Per the germline V gene, CDR1 is SNHLY and CDR2 is FYNNEI. This CDR3 is built from 15 residues. The CDR3 reads CASSVGTGSYNEQFF. The CDR3 bases are TGTGCCAGCAGTGTGGGGACGGGATCCTACAATGAGCAGTTCTTC.